These 28 T cell receptor beta chains were all obtained from the same sample, sequenced in a study of early T cells in non-severe SARS-CoV-2 infection. TCRdb redid the calling of the 5' RACE reads with MiXCR, one entry per CDR3 protein. This table holds tens of thousands of distinct CDR3 sequences, around an eighth found once. Sequencing input: whole blood. These receptors were collected from an adult who was a healthcare worker with PCR-confirmed SARS-CoV-2 infection or an uninfected control (not recorded which).

The chain couples TRBV3-1 to TRBJ2-1; TRBD2 matches 13 bases. The ends lost 0 bases at V and 5 bases at J; junction bases unmatched: 4. CDR1 is LGHDT and CDR2 is YNNKEL in the germline V gene (reference sequence). The CDR3 has 17 residues. The CDR3 nucleotides are TGTGCCAGCAGCCAAGATGAGGGACTAGCGGGAAACAATGAGCAGTTCTTC. Protein sequence: CASSQDEGLAGNNEQFF.

The rearrangement joins TRBV28 to TRBJ2-7; 9 nucleotides agree with TRBD1. The germline CDR1 and CDR2 sequences are MDHEN and SYDVKM. V dropped 5 bases and J dropped 5; count of bases not matched to a gene: 10. The CDR3 totals 15 residues. CDR3 protein: CASSHRDRVNHEQYF. CDR3 nucleotide sequence: TGTGCCAGCAGTCACCGGGACAGGGTGAACCACGAGCAGTACTTC.

This chain uses TRBV2 with TRBJ2-5; possibly TRBD1 or TRBD2 for D (5 bases each). The CDR3 totals 14 residues. Germline V lookup: CDR1 SNHLY, CDR2 FYNNEI. V lost 3 bases, J lost 4 bases, and 12 bases lay in between. The CDR3 sequence is CASSEDTGTETQYF. CDR3 nucleotide sequence: TGTGCCAGCAGTGAGGACACGGGGACAGAGACCCAGTACTTC.

This clonotype was seen a few times. The V gene is TRBV7-9, the J gene TRBJ2-5, with D perhaps TRBD2 (6 bases). V lost 5 bases, J lost 2 bases, and 24 bases lay in between. The germline CDR1 and CDR2 sequences are SEHNR and FQNEAQ (reference sequence). The CDR3 length is 18 residues. The CDR3 sequence is CASSPVRGRGSGQETQYF. CDR3 bases: TGTGCCAGCAGCCCGGTCCGTGGGCGGGGTAGCGGACAAGAGACCCAGTACTTC.

In this sample, this clonotype turned up a few times. J is TRBJ2-5 and V is TRBV19; 11 bases map to TRBD1. V dropped 7 bases and J dropped 9; count of bases not matched to a gene: 16. CDR1 and CDR2 from the germline V gene are LNHDA and SQIVND (reference sequence). This CDR3 is built from 16 residues. As DNA, the CDR3 is TGTGCCAGTACCGCTTCCGGGACAGGGGGGAAAGGGGCCCAGTACTTC. Its translation: CASTASGTGGKGAQYF.

The chain employs TRBV21-1 and TRBJ2-3; TRBD2, as called in the table, went unchecked against the DNA. TRBV21-1 is a recognized pseudogene. The CDR3 is made up of 19 amino acids. This chain's CDR3 is CASSKLTSGTKGGTDTQYF. The CDR3 nucleotides read TGTGCCAGCAGCAAATTGACTAGCGGGACCAAAGGAGGCACAGATACGCAGTATTTT.

This clonotype was detected many times. The rearrangement links TRBV12-5 to TRBJ2-3; D is unresolved. Germline CDR1 is LGHNT and CDR2 is FRNRAP. The CDR3 runs 13 residues. The germline V and J ends were trimmed by 2 bases and 6 bases, with 9 bases remaining between them. DNA for the CDR3: TGTGCTAGTGGTTTGCTCCTCACGGATACGCAGTATTTT. Its translation: CASGLLLTDTQYF.

The CDR3 region has the DNA TGTGCCACCAGCGGTAGACTAGCGGGAGTAGAGACCCAGTACTTC. It is translated as CATSGRLAGVETQYF. The J gene is TRBJ2-5, the V gene TRBV15; 12 nucleotides align to TRBD2. The CDR3 length is 15 residues. Germline V lookup: CDR1 LNHNV, CDR2 YYDKDF (reference sequence). Trimming took 5 bases from V and 4 from J; bases not matched to a gene: 5.

This clonotype was found a few times. J is TRBJ2-3 and V is TRBV3-1; D ambiguous. The CDR3 loop spans 16 amino acids. V lost 4 bases and J 8 bases, leaving 22 bases between the germline ends. Germline V CDR1 and CDR2: LGHDT, YNNKEL (reference sequence). Written as DNA, the CDR3 is TGTGCCAGCAGCCTAGGGCCTGGAGCCGTAGGCGGTACGCAGTATTTT. Protein sequence: CASSLGPGAVGGTQYF.

This clonotype was seen only a few times. V usage is TRBV11-3 and J usage is TRBJ2-7; 9 bases are a match to TRBD1. CDR1 and CDR2 from the germline V gene are SGHNT and YENEEA. V dropped 5 bases and J dropped 4; count of bases not matched to a gene: 9. The CDR3 length is 15 residues. The CDR3 nucleotides read TGTGCCAGCAGCCAAGTAGGGACAGGGCCGTACGAGCAGTACTTC. It translates to CASSQVGTGPYEQYF.

There are many counts of this clonotype. The rearrangement links TRBV7-9 to TRBJ1-4; D remains ambiguous. The CDR3 covers 16 residues. Germline CDR1 SEHNR, CDR2 FQNEAQ (reference sequence). The V and J ends lost 3 bases and 4 bases respectively, with 15 bases between them. CDR3 residues: CASSLTPARLNEKLFF. DNA of the CDR3: TGTGCCAGCAGCTTGACCCCCGCCAGGCTTAATGAAAAACTGTTTTTT.

The chain recombines TRBV15 with TRBJ2-7, with 8 nucleotides matching TRBD1. This CDR3 contains 16 residues. Germline V gene sequence: CDR1 LNHNV, CDR2 YYDKDF (reference sequence). The junction had 9 bases not matched to a gene; V was cut back by 0 bases and J by 5 bases. The CDR3 sequence is CATSRDGQGAINEQYF. CDR3 DNA sequence: TGTGCCACCAGCAGAGATGGGCAGGGGGCAATCAACGAGCAGTACTTC.

This chain joins TRBV28 and TRBJ1-2; perhaps TRBD1 as D (6 bases). Trimming took off 8 bases at V and 3 bases at J, with 10 bases between the two ends. From germline, CDR1 is MDHEN and CDR2 SYDVKM. CDR3 length equals 12 residues. The CDR3 reads CASLRGDYGYTF. The CDR3 DNA follows: TGTGCCAGCCTGAGGGGGGACTATGGCTACACCTTC.

This clonotype was found a few times. CDR3 DNA sequence: TGTGCCAGCAGCCCGAGACAAGGACTAGCGGGAGAGGCTGAGCAGTTCTTC. Its protein product is CASSPRQGLAGEAEQFF. The chain carries TRBV7-7 and TRBJ2-1; 13 bases fit TRBD2. The CDR3 is 17 amino acids. The trim removed 5 bases at V and 9 bases at J, leaving 13 bases unmatched. CDR1 is SSHAT and CDR2 is FNYEAQ in the germline V gene (reference sequence).

Concerning this clonotype: The junction and the germline gene differ at one end; a read error may be behind it. The gene calls are TRBV20-1 and TRBJ2-2; TRBD2 is a possible D gene (5 bases). CDR3 length: 14 residues. Per germline, CDR1 DFQATT and CDR2 SNEGSKA (reference sequence). This CDR3 reads CSARETPNTGDLFF. The CDR3 region has the DNA TGCAGTGCTAGGGAGACACCTAACACCGGGGATCTGTTTTTT.

The rearrangement uses TRBV29-1 and TRBJ2-2, with D perhaps TRBD1 (6 bases). V lost 1 base and J lost 7, with 13 bases in between. The CDR3 spans 14 residues. Germline CDR1 is SQVTM and CDR2 is ANQGSEA. CDR3 loop: CSVEGQGKGGELFF. The CDR3 DNA sequence: TGCAGCGTTGAAGGGCAGGGGAAGGGCGGGGAGCTGTTTTTT.

The genes are TRBV25-1 and TRBJ2-1; 9 bases agree with TRBD1. This CDR3 is 15 amino acids long. From germline, CDR1 is MGHDK and CDR2 SYGVNS. With V trimmed by 10 bases and J by 9 bases, 16 bases remained unmatched. CDR3 nucleotide sequence: TGTGCCAACAAACCCGGGACAGGGAGCGGCGGTGAGCAGTTCTTC. Protein sequence: CANKPGTGSGGEQFF.

This clonotype occurred many times. The genes are TRBV5-5 and TRBJ1-2; D not resolved. Deletions cut 0 bases from V and 7 bases from J, with 16 bases between. The CDR3 loop spans 15 amino acids. The germline CDR1 and CDR2 sequences are SGHKS and YYEKEE (reference sequence). Here the CDR3 reads CASSLAEPMTGGYTF. The CDR3 DNA reads TGTGCCAGCAGCTTGGCCGAACCCATGACCGGTGGCTACACCTTC.

At least ten counts were recorded for this clonotype. V gene TRBV6-2 or TRBV6-3 combines with J gene TRBJ2-3; 9 bases line up with TRBD1. Trimming cost V 2 bases and J 3 bases; bases outside gene matches: 6. Germline V gene lookup returns CDR1 MNHEY and CDR2 SVGEGT. The length of the CDR3 is 16 residues. CDR3 residues: CASSYPPGQGTDTQYF. The CDR3 DNA follows: TGTGCCAGCAGTTACCCCCCGGGACAGGGAACAGATACGCAGTATTTT.

About this clonotype itself: The CDR3 ends on some other residue instead of the conserved phenylalanine or tryptophan, so this is likely a read error. The chain joins TRBV27 to TRBJ2-1; 7 bases line up with TRBD2. The length of the CDR3 is 16 residues. Trimming cost V 4 bases and J 4 bases; bases outside gene matches: 10. The V gene's germline CDR1 is MNHEY and CDR2 SMNVEV (reference sequence). For the CDR3, the DNA is TGTGCCAGCAGTTCGCTCTCTAGCGGAGCATACAATGAGCAGTTCCTC. Amino acids: CASSSLSSGAYNEQFL.

This clonotype has only a few counts. The rearrangement joins TRBV4-1 to TRBJ2-1; 12 bases map to TRBD2. The CDR3 spans 16 residues. The germline V gene encodes CDR1 MGHRA and CDR2 YSYEKL. Trimming took 3 bases from V and 4 from J; bases not matched to a gene: 4. The CDR3: CASSQRTSGVYNEQFF. CDR3 DNA sequence: TGCGCCAGCAGCCAGCGGACTAGCGGGGTTTACAATGAGCAGTTCTTC.

In its sample, this clonotype was seen a few times. V usage is TRBV7-6 and J usage is TRBJ2-7, with D possibly being TRBD1 or TRBD2 (5 bases each). Germline V gene lookup returns CDR1 SGHVS and CDR2 FNYEAQ. This CDR3 contains 12 residues. V dropped 1 base and J dropped 9 bases, with 10 bases sitting between them. The CDR3 spells CASSLEGTGQYF. DNA of the CDR3: TGTGCCAGCAGCTTAGAGGGGACGGGGCAGTACTTC.

This clonotype was counted a few times. The rearrangement uses TRBV2 and TRBJ1-6; D may be TRBD1 (5 bases). The ends were cut back, 8 bases at V and 5 bases at J, with 7 bases in the middle. CDR1 SNHLY and CDR2 FYNNEI come from the germline V gene. The CDR3 has 12 residues. This CDR3 reads CASARDNSPLHF. As DNA, the CDR3 is TGTGCCAGCGCCAGGGATAATTCACCCCTCCACTTT.

This clonotype was detected ten times or more. The chain uses TRBV20-1 and TRBJ1-1; TRBD1 aligns across 7 bases. Germline assignment: CDR1 DFQATT and CDR2 SNEGSKA (reference sequence). After removal of 5 bases from V and 2 bases from J, the junction contained 5 bases not matched to a gene. This CDR3 is 13 amino acids long. The CDR3 DNA follows: TGCAGTGCTGTAGACAGGGCCAACACTGAAGCTTTCTTT. It is translated as CSAVDRANTEAFF.

This clonotype was detected many times. The DNA of the CDR3 is TGCAGCGTTGAAACGCTGGACAGAGCCTATGGCTACACCTTC. It is translated as CSVETLDRAYGYTF. The V gene is TRBV29-1, the J gene TRBJ1-2; perhaps TRBD1 as D (6 bases). CDR1 is SQVTM and CDR2 is ANQGSEA in the germline V gene. The CDR3 runs 14 residues. With 2 bases removed from V and 4 bases from J, the gap between germline ends came to 14 bases.

This chain joins TRBV2 and TRBJ2-1; perhaps TRBD2 as D (6 bases). CDR1 SNHLY and CDR2 FYNNEI come from the germline V gene. V shed 3 bases and J shed 2 bases, with 11 bases lying between them. This CDR3 has 15 residues. The CDR3 reads CASSDPAGPYNEQFF. The CDR3 nucleotides are TGTGCCAGCAGTGACCCAGCGGGTCCCTACAATGAGCAGTTCTTC.

This clonotype turned up a few times. The rearrangement joins TRBV9 to TRBJ2-5; tentatively, D is TRBD1 (5 bases). The CDR3 runs 14 residues. The germline V gene has CDR1 SGDLS and CDR2 YYNGEE. V shed 4 bases and J shed 2 bases, with 12 bases lying between them. CDR3 bases: TGTGCCAGCAGCCTGGGGCTCCTGCAAGAGACCCAGTACTTC. It is translated as CASSLGLLQETQYF.

This clonotype was counted only a few times. This chain uses TRBV20-1 with TRBJ2-7; perhaps TRBD2 as D (5 bases). The V gene's germline CDR1 is DFQATT and CDR2 SNEGSKA (reference sequence). There are 14 residues in the CDR3. V gave up 3 bases and J gave up 3 bases, with 15 bases separating them. CDR3 in DNA: TGCAGTGCTAGTGGGCCGGGGTATTTCTACGAGCAGTACTTC. Protein: CSASGPGYFYEQYF.